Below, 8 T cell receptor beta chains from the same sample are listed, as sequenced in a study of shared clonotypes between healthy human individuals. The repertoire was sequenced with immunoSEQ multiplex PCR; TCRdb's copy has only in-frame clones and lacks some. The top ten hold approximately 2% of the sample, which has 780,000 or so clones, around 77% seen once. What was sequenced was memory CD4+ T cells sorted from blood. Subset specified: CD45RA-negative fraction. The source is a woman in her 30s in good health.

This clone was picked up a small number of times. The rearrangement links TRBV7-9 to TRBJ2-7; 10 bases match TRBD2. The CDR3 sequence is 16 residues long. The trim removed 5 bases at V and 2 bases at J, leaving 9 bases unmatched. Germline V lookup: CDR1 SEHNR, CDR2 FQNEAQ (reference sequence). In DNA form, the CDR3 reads TGTGCCAGCAGCCCCACCCTTAGCGGGAGGCCCTACGAGCAGTACTTC. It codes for CASSPTLSGRPYEQYF.

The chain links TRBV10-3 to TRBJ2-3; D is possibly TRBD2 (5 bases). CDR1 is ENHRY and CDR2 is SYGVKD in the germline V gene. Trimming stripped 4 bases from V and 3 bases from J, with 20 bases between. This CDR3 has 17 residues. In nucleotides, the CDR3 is TGTGCCATCAGTGCTTCTAACCCATCTAGCTTTACAGATACGCAGTATTTT. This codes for CAISASNPSSFTDTQYF.

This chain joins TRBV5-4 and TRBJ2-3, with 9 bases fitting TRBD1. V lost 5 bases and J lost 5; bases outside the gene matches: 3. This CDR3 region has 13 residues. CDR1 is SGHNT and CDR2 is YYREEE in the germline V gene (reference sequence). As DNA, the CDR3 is TGTGCCAGCAGGGGACAGGGAGGAGATACGCAGTATTTT. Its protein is CASRGQGGDTQYF.

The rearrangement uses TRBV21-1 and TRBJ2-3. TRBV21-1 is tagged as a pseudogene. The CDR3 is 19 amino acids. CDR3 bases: TGTGCCAGCAGCAATGTCGGCTCAGGGGACTTAACTAGCACAGATACGCAGTATTTT. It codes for CASSNVGSGDLTSTDTQYF.

CDR3 region: CASNPGRFQSGELFF. The CDR3 DNA follows: TGTGCCAGCAATCCGGGCAGGTTTCAATCCGGGGAGCTGTTTTTT. The chain links TRBV28 to TRBJ2-2; D is unclear. The CDR3 is made up of 15 amino acids. Germline CDR1 and CDR2: MDHEN and SYDVKM. V lost 7 bases and J lost 6, with 18 bases in between.

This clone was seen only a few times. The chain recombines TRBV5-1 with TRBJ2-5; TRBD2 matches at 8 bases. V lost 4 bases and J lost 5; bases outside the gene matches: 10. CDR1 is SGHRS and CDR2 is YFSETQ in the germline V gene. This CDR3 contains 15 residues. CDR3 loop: CASSGGVGGGETQYF. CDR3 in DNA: TGCGCCAGCAGCGGAGGGGTTGGCGGGGGGGAGACCCAGTACTTC.

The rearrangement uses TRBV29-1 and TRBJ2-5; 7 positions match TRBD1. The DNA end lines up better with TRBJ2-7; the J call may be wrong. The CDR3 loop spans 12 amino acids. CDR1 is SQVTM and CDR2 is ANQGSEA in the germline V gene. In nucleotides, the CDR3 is TGCAGCGTTGCACAGGGGTTCTACGAGCAGTACTTC. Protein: CSVAQGFYEQYF.

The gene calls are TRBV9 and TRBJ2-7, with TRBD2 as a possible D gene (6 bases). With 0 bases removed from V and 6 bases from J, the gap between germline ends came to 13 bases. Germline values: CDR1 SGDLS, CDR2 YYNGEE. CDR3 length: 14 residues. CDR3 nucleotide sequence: TGTGCCAGCAGCGTAGCGGGACTCCTTAGCGAGCAGTACTTC. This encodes CASSVAGLLSEQYF.